These T cell receptor beta chains were read from a single sample in a study of T-cell memory formation after mild COVID-19. TCRdb re-derived calls from the 5' RACE reads in MiXCR, one entry per CDR3 protein. The data show about 90,000 distinct CDR3 sequences, with more than 13% seen just once and about 43% held by the top ten. Sequencing used PBMCs or a T cell subset sorted from them (not recorded which). All receptors derive from a man aged 18 to 35 who had mild COVID-19 (a few samples of this study predate the infection). Cell type and time point are not known. CDR3s include the opening cysteine and the closing phenylalanine or tryptophan. A D gene is named only where the DNA matches it firmly. Clone size is stated in some rows and not others, as once, few, many or a class when expanded.

v_gene	d_gene	abundance	j_gene	CDR3nt	CDR3aa
TRBV11-3	NA	NA	TRBJ2-1	TGTGCCAGCAGTTTGAGACAGGGCCTCGGGGGTGAGCAGTTCTTC	CASSLRQGLGGEQFF
TRBV5-1	NA	NA	TRBJ1-2	TGCGCCAGCAGCTTGGACGCCGGCCCTGCCTATGGCTACACCTTC	CASSLDAGPAYGYTF
TRBV10-3	NA	few	TRBJ1-1	TGTGCCATCACCCAGGACAGAAGCACTGAAGCTTTCTTT	CAITQDRSTEAFF
TRBV12-3/TRBV12-4	TRBD1	few	TRBJ2-5	TGTGCCAGCAACCTCCGGGACAGGGGGCCAGAGACCCAGTACTTC	CASNLRDRGPETQYF
TRBV7-2	NA	many	TRBJ2-2	TGTGCCAGCAGCTTATTCTTCCCAGGGTACACCGGGGAGCTGTTTTTT	CASSLFFPGYTGELFF
TRBV12-3/TRBV12-4	TRBD1	few	TRBJ1-6	TGTGCCAGCAGCGGCCGGGGACAGGGGTATAATTCACCCCTCCACTTT	CASSGRGQGYNSPLHF
TRBV24-1	TRBD1	NA	TRBJ1-5	TGTGCCACCAGGGACAGGGTCCAGATTAGTCAGCCCCAGCATTTT	CATRDRVQISQPQHF
TRBV4-1	TRBD2	NA	TRBJ2-2	TGCGCCAGCAGCCCCCGGACTAGCGGGGGGAGTACCGGGGAGCTGTTTTTT	CASSPRTSGGSTGELFF
TRBV6-2/TRBV6-3	NA	NA	TRBJ2-5	TGTGCCAGCAGAGGACCTGGGGAGACAGCCCAGTACTTC	CASRGPGETAQYF
TRBV27	NA	NA	TRBJ2-7	TGTGCCAGCAGTTTAGGATCGGTCCGGTACGAGCAGTACTTC	CASSLGSVRYEQYF
TRBV20-1	TRBD2	NA	TRBJ2-3	TGCAGTGCTAGAGCCCCTAGCGGGCACACAGATACGCAGTATTTT	CSARAPSGHTDTQYF
TRBV4-2	NA	NA	TRBJ1-4	TGTGCCAGCAGCCAAGAGACAGACCCTAATGAAAAACTGTTTTTT	CASSQETDPNEKLFF
TRBV10-3	NA	NA	TRBJ2-7	TGTGCCATCACTCCAACAGGGCCCGGCGAGCAGTACTTC	CAITPTGPGEQYF
TRBV13	NA	NA	TRBJ1-1	TGTGCCAGCAGCTTAGCAGGGAGGACTGAAGCTTTCTTT	CASSLAGRTEAFF
TRBV6-5	TRBD2	many	TRBJ2-5	TGTGCCAGCAGTCCCGGGAGCGGGGGCATCAAAGAGACCCAGTACTTC	CASSPGSGGIKETQYF
TRBV27	TRBD1	few	TRBJ1-5	TGTGCCAGCAGTCCCTTGACAGGGTCGGTTCAGCCCCAGCATTTT	CASSPLTGSVQPQHF
TRBV3-1	NA	few	TRBJ2-4	TGTGCCAGCAGCCAAGATATAACGGGACCTAAAAACATTCAGTACTTC	CASSQDITGPKNIQYF
TRBV5-4	NA	few	TRBJ2-3	TGTGCCAGCAGCTATGGAGTGGCGGGGGCCGATACGCAGTATTTT	CASSYGVAGADTQYF
TRBV5-1	NA	few	TRBJ2-1	TGCGCCAGCAGCTTGGGAGTCTGGGAGCAGTTCTTC	CASSLGVWEQFF
TRBV4-1	NA	NA	TRBJ2-2	TGCGCCAGCAGCCCTAGTCCCCCCGGGGAGCTGTTTTTT	CASSPSPPGELFF
TRBV7-9	TRBD1	NA	TRBJ2-7	TGTGCCAGCAGCTCGAGGGGGCGACAGGGAAGGTCCTACGAGCAGTACTTC	CASSSRGRQGRSYEQYF
TRBV7-2	NA	few	TRBJ2-2	TGTGCCAGCAGCTCTACCGAGAGAGGGGGTCGGACCGGGGAGCTGTTTTTT	CASSSTERGGRTGELFF
TRBV4-2	NA	NA	TRBJ2-2	TGTGCCAGCAGCCAAGATTACCTTCGTTCCGGGGAGCTGTTTTTT	CASSQDYLRSGELFF
TRBV7-9	TRBD2	few	TRBJ2-3	TGTGCCAGCAGCTTCCTAGCGGGGGGGAGCACAGATACGCAGTATTTT	CASSFLAGGSTDTQYF
TRBV28	NA	few	TRBJ2-3	TGTGCCAGCAGTTCCGTCAGTGAGGACACAGATACGCAGTATTTT	CASSSVSEDTDTQYF
TRBV9	TRBD1	NA	TRBJ2-7	TGTGCCAGCAGCGACCGGGACAGCTCCTACGAGCAGTACTTC	CASSDRDSSYEQYF
TRBV4-2	NA	NA	TRBJ1-3	TGTGCCAGCAGCCAAGAGAGAGCCTCTGGAAACACCATATATTTT	CASSQERASGNTIYF
TRBV4-1	NA	few	TRBJ2-7	TGCGCCAGCAGCCAAGCGGTGGGGGAGCAGTACTTC	CASSQAVGEQYF
TRBV4-3	NA	NA	TRBJ2-1	TGCGCCAGCAGCCAAGTCCCTCGGGGGATCACCTACAATGAGCAGTTCTTC	CASSQVPRGITYNEQFF
TRBV27	TRBD1	few	TRBJ2-3	TGTGCCAGCAGTTGGGGGGGCGGGACAGGGGGCTTTGTAGATACGCAGTATTTT	CASSWGGGTGGFVDTQYF
TRBV10-3	NA	few	TRBJ2-3	TGTGCCATCAGTGATGGTCGGATCACAGATACGCAGTATTTT	CAISDGRITDTQYF
TRBV11-2	TRBD2	NA	TRBJ2-1	TGTGCCAGCAGCTCCGGACTAGCGGGGGGGCGTGAGCAGTTCTTC	CASSSGLAGGREQFF
TRBV5-6	NA	NA	TRBJ2-1	TGTGCCAGCAGCTCGATGGTCGATGAGCAGTTCTTC	CASSSMVDEQFF
TRBV4-1	TRBD1	few	TRBJ1-5	TGCGCCAGCAGCCAAGATTGGGGCAGGGGGCCGGATCAGCCCCAGCATTTT	CASSQDWGRGPDQPQHF
TRBV4-1	NA	NA	TRBJ1-1	TGCGCCAGCAGCCCTGGGATCACCACTGAAGCTTTCTTT	CASSPGITTEAFF
TRBV2	NA	many	TRBJ1-2	TGTGCCAGCAGTGAAAGGGCAGGGGAAGGCTATGGCTACACCTTC	CASSERAGEGYGYTF
TRBV5-5	NA	few	TRBJ2-1	TGTGCCAGCAGCTTGGGTGGGGATGAGCAGTTCTTC	CASSLGGDEQFF
TRBV6-2/TRBV6-3	NA	NA	TRBJ2-1	TGTGCCAGCAGTTACTCGAATATTGCGGTCAATGAGCAGTTCTTC	CASSYSNIAVNEQFF
TRBV12-3/TRBV12-4	NA	NA	TRBJ2-1	TGTGCCAGCAGTTTATGGAACAATGAGCAGTTCTTC	CASSLWNNEQFF
TRBV5-1	NA	few	TRBJ2-3	TGCGCCAGCAGCTTGAGGAGCGTGTCAGATACGCAGTATTTT	CASSLRSVSDTQYF
TRBV24-1	TRBD2	few	TRBJ2-1	TGTGCCACCAGTGGGGGGGGTTCCTACAATGAGCAGTTCTTC	CATSGGGSYNEQFF
TRBV29-1	NA	NA	TRBJ2-1	TGCAGCGTCCCCTCCGAGGGCTACAATGAGCAGTTCTTC	CSVPSEGYNEQFF
TRBV5-4	TRBD2	NA	TRBJ2-5	TGTGCCAGCAGCACCATTCCTAGCGGGCCTGAGACCCAGTACTTC	CASSTIPSGPETQYF
TRBV7-9	NA	NA	TRBJ2-3	TGTGCCAGCAGCCCATTCGGGGGGCTGGGCACAGATACGCAGTATTTT	CASSPFGGLGTDTQYF
TRBV5-5	NA	NA	TRBJ1-1	TGTGCCAGCAGCTACCACCTGAACACTGAAGCTTTCTTT	CASSYHLNTEAFF
TRBV5-1	TRBD2	NA	TRBJ2-1	TGCGCCAGCAGCTATATAGCGGGGGGTCAGGATGAGCAGTTCTTC	CASSYIAGGQDEQFF
TRBV5-1	NA	NA	TRBJ2-1	TGCGCCAGCAGCTTGGCTAGCAGGGGAGGGGAGCAGTTCTTC	CASSLASRGGEQFF
TRBV20-1	NA	NA	TRBJ1-1	TGCAGTGCCTCCCCAGACGCCCAGATGAACACTGAAGCTTTCTTT	CSASPDAQMNTEAFF
TRBV11-2	TRBD2	many	TRBJ2-1	TGTGCCAGCAGCTTAAGCGGGGGCTACAATGAGCAGTTCTTC	CASSLSGGYNEQFF
TRBV19	NA	NA	TRBJ2-7	TGTGCCAGTAGTGGTCGGGAAGTTACAGGGATGGACGAGCAGTACTTC	CASSGREVTGMDEQYF